This is a list of T cell receptor beta chains from one sample in a study of CD8 T cells in Susac syndrome. TCRdb passed the immunoSEQ multiplex PCR reads through MiXCR, listing each CDR3 protein once. The sample carries around 190,000 distinct CDR3 sequences, about 95% recorded once. Specimen: CD8+ T cells from PBMCs. The receptors derive from a human donor with multiple sclerosis. Each CDR3 is given with its conserved first and last residue. The D gene is left open where the match is weak. Clone size is given for some rows only: seen once, a few or many times, or a class if the clone is expanded.

size: NA; J: TRBJ1-1; D: TRBD1; V: TRBV7-9; CDR3: CASSFDRDPEAFF; DNA: TGTGCCAGCAGCTTCGACAGGGACCCTGAAGCTTTCTTT
size: NA; J: TRBJ2-5; D: NA; V: TRBV11-3; CDR3: CASRGLKRQETQYF; DNA: TGTGCCAGCCGGGGCCTAAAAAGGCAAGAGACCCAGTACTTC
size: once; J: TRBJ1-2; D: NA; V: TRBV2; CDR3: CASTPGNYGYTF; DNA: TGTGCCAGCACGCCAGGCAACTATGGCTACACCTTC
size: NA; J: TRBJ1-5; D: NA; V: TRBV27; CDR3: CASRLIWGSNQPQHF; DNA: TGTGCCAGCCGCCTGATTTGGGGGAGCAATCAGCCCCAGCATTTT
size: NA; J: TRBJ1-1; D: NA; V: TRBV28; CDR3: CASNPPSSVNTEAFF; DNA: TGTGCCAGCAATCCTCCCAGTAGCGTAAACACTGAAGCTTTCTTT
size: NA; J: TRBJ2-7; D: NA; V: TRBV28; CDR3: CASSFIDREQYF; DNA: TGTGCCAGCAGTTTCATCGATCGCGAGCAGTACTTC
size: NA; J: TRBJ1-2; D: NA; V: TRBV9; CDR3: CASSLLLANYGYTF; DNA: TGTGCCAGCAGTCTTCTTTTGGCTAACTATGGCTACACCTTC
size: NA; J: TRBJ1-4; D: NA; V: TRBV25-1; CDR3: CASGTGSRGKREKLFF; DNA: TGTGCCAGCGGTACAGGGTCAAGGGGTAAACGTGAAAAACTGTTTTTT
size: NA; J: TRBJ2-7; D: NA; V: TRBV27; CDR3: CASSSAEVPIYEQYF; DNA: TGTGCCAGCAGTTCAGCGGAGGTACCCATCTACGAGCAGTACTTC
size: NA; J: TRBJ2-3; D: TRBD2; V: TRBV20-1; CDR3: CSARDTSSGRAWSADTQYF; DNA: TGCAGTGCTAGAGATACCTCAAGCGGGAGGGCCTGGTCGGCAGATACGCAGTATTTT
size: NA; J: TRBJ1-3; D: TRBD1; V: TRBV27; CDR3: CASRPGTADTIYF; DNA: TGTGCCAGCAGACCCGGGACAGCGGACACCATATATTTT
size: NA; J: TRBJ2-1; D: NA; V: TRBV5-6; CDR3: CASSDGTEQFF; DNA: TGTGCCAGCTCGGACGGGACGGAGCAGTTCTTC
size: NA; J: TRBJ1-1; D: NA; V: TRBV18; CDR3: CASSGGTGPEAFF; DNA: TGTGCCAGCTCGGGCGGTACCGGGCCTGAAGCTTTCTTT
size: once; J: TRBJ2-7; D: NA; V: TRBV5-4; CDR3: CASSLERSYEQYF; DNA: TGTGCCAGCAGCTTGGAACGCTCCTACGAGCAGTACTTC
size: NA; J: TRBJ2-3; D: TRBD2; V: TRBV28; CDR3: CASSLYRSGSYVDTQYF; DNA: TGTGCCAGCAGTTTATACAGGAGCGGGAGTTATGTAGATACGCAGTATTTT
size: NA; J: TRBJ2-7; D: NA; V: TRBV29-1; CDR3: CSVVMDGRYEQYF; DNA: TGCAGCGTTGTAATGGACGGACGATACGAGCAGTACTTC
size: NA; J: TRBJ2-7; D: NA; V: TRBV10-3; CDR3: CAISEGLTGFVSEQYF; DNA: TGTGCCATCAGTGAGGGATTAACAGGCTTCGTCAGCGAGCAGTACTTC
size: NA; J: TRBJ2-7; D: TRBD2; V: TRBV4-1; CDR3: CASSQDWASGGKYEQYF; DNA: TGCGCCAGCAGCCAAGATTGGGCTAGCGGGGGGAAATACGAGCAGTACTTC
size: NA; J: TRBJ1-5; D: NA; V: TRBV27; CDR3: CASSLSGGALSLGPQHF; DNA: TGTGCCAGCAGTTTATCAGGTGGGGCCCTATCGCTGGGGCCCCAGCATTTT
size: NA; J: TRBJ2-1; D: NA; V: TRBV29-1; CDR3: CSVEGGVGSSYNEQFF; DNA: TGCAGCGTTGAAGGGGGCGTAGGGAGCTCCTACAATGAGCAGTTCTTC
size: once; J: TRBJ2-6; D: NA; V: TRBV14; CDR3: CATHSSGANVLTF; DNA: TGTGCTACACATAGCTCTGGGGCCAACGTCCTGACTTTC
size: NA; J: TRBJ1-1; D: TRBD1; V: TRBV10-3; CDR3: CAIGAKGARGTEAFF; DNA: TGTGCCATCGGGGCGAAGGGGGCGCGAGGGACTGAAGCTTTCTTT
size: NA; J: TRBJ2-5; D: NA; V: TRBV7-9; CDR3: CASSPPGGEDETLYF; DNA: TGTGCCAGCAGCCCCCCAGGGGGGGAGGATGAGACCCTGTACTTC
size: NA; J: TRBJ2-5; D: TRBD2; V: TRBV12-3/TRBV12-4; CDR3: CASSLLAGDQETQYF; DNA: TGTGCCAGCAGTTTACTAGCGGGGGACCAAGAGACCCAGTACTTC
size: NA; J: TRBJ2-7; D: TRBD2; V: TRBV12-3/TRBV12-4; CDR3: CASSSDSSGIYEQYF; DNA: TGTGCCAGCAGCTCGGACTCTAGCGGCATCTACGAGCAGTACTTC
size: NA; J: TRBJ2-6; D: NA; V: TRBV7-9; CDR3: CASSSAYGAYGSGANVLTF; DNA: TGTGCCAGCAGCTCCGCATACGGGGCCTATGGATCTGGGGCCAACGTCCTGACTTTC
size: NA; J: TRBJ2-1; D: TRBD1; V: TRBV30; CDR3: CAWSVSSAGGEFF; DNA: TGTGCCTGGAGTGTTTCTTCGGCAGGGGGCGAGTTCTTC
size: NA; J: TRBJ2-4; D: NA; V: TRBV25-1; CDR3: CASSEEGGLAKNIQYF; DNA: TGTGCCAGCAGTGAAGAGGGCGGACTAGCCAAAAACATTCAGTACTTC